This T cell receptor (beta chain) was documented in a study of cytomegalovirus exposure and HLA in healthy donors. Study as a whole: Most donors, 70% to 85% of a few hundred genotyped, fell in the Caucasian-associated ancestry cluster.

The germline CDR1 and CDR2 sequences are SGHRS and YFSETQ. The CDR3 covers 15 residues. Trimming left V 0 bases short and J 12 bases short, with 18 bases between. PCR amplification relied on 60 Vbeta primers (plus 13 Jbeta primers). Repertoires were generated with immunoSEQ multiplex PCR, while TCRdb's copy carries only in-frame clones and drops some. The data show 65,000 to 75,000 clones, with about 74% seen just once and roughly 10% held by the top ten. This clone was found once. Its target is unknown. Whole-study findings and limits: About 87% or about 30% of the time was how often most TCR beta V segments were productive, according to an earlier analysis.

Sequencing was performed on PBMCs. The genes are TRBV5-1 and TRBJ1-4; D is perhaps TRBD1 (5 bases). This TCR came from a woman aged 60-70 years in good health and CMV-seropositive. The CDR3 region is CASSLGVGGDLELFF. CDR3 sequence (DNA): TGCGCCAGCAGCTTGGGAGTCGGGGGGGATTTGGAACTGTTTTTT.